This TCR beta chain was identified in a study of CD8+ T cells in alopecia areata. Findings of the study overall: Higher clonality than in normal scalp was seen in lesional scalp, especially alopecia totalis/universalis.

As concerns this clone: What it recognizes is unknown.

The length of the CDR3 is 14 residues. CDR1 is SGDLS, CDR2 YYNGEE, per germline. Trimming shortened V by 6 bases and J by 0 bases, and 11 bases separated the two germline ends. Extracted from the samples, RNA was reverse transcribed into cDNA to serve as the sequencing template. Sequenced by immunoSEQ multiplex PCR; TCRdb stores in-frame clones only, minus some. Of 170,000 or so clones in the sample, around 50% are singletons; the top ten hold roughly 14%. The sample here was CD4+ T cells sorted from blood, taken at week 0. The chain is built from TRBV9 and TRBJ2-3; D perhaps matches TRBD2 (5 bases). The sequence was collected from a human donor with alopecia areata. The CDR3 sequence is CASNPGWSTDTQYF. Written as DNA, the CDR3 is TGTGCCAGCAACCCGGGGTGGAGCACAGATACGCAGTATTTT.